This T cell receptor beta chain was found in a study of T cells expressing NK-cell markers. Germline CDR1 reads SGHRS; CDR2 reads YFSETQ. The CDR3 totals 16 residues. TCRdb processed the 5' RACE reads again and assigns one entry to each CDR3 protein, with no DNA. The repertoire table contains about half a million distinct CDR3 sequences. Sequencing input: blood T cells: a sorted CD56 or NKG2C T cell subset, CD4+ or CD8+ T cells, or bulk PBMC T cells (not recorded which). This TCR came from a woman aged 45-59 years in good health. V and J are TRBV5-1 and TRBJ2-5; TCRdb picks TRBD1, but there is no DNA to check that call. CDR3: CASSFADRVVQETQYF.